One and the same sample provided the 22 T cell receptor beta chains below, sequenced in a study of blood T cells in healthy people across ages (dated by TCRdb to about 2015). Library generation was performed with 5' RACE. Sequencer: Illumina HiSeq 2500. A second PCR of about 7 to 12 cycles was run with a J-beta primer mix and a sample-barcoded 5' primer. In TCRdb, the public reads were trimmed at Q25 with fastp and aligned with MiXCR, with productive beta chains retained. When rows share a CDR3 protein, they turn into one entry using the most common DNA and genes. The sample table holds about 1,400,000 distinct CDR3 sequences, of which approximately 63% were seen once. Over 5% of the sample goes to the ten largest clones. Sequencing input: blood. The receptors were gathered from a young man in good health.

The chain has TRBV6-5 and TRBJ2-4, with 9 bases aligning to TRBD1. Losses at the gene ends were 7 bases for V and 13 bases for J; bases not matched to a gene: 11. Looked up from germline, CDR1 is MNHEY and CDR2 is SVGAGI. The CDR3 length is 13 residues. CDR3 nucleotide sequence: TGTGCCAGCACTAGTGGACAGGGGAGAGAGCAGTACTTC. Amino acids: CASTSGQGREQYF.

This chain links TRBV20-1 with TRBJ1-2; 7 bases map to TRBD1. The germline CDR1 and CDR2 sequences are DFQATT and SNEGSKA (reference sequence). There are 13 residues in the CDR3. Trimming removed 6 bases from V and 4 bases from J; junction bases left unmatched: 8. CDR3 in amino acids: CSAHLQGSYGYTF. The CDR3 nucleotides are TGCAGTGCCCATCTACAGGGGTCCTATGGCTACACCTTC.

This clonotype came up a few times. The chain combines TRBV20-1 with TRBJ2-1, with unresolved D. Germline lookup yields CDR1 DFQATT and CDR2 SNEGSKA (reference sequence). The CDR3 loop spans 15 amino acids. With 6 bases removed from V and 0 bases from J, the gap between germline ends came to 15 bases. Here the CDR3 DNA reads TGCAGTGCCCCGACGAGGAAGAGCTCCTACAATGAGCAGTTCTTC. Residues: CSAPTRKSSYNEQFF.

The chain joins TRBV12-3 or TRBV12-4 to TRBJ2-7, with D possibly matching TRBD2 (5 bases). V lost 1 base and J 6 bases, leaving 25 bases between the germline ends. The CDR3 is 18 residues long. CDR3 nucleotide sequence: TGTGCCAGCAGTTTAGAGAGTGAAGTGAGAGGGCCGTCGGCCGAGCAGTACTTC. It specifies CASSLESEVRGPSAEQYF.

This clonotype occurred many times. This chain joins TRBV9 and TRBJ2-1; D call uncertain. Germline CDR1 and CDR2: SGDLS and YYNGEE. Trimming cost V 5 bases and J 0 bases, with 6 bases left between them. CDR3 length: 13 residues. The CDR3: CASSRTSYNEQFF. The CDR3 DNA sequence: TGTGCCAGCAGTCGCACCTCCTACAATGAGCAGTTCTTC.

The V gene is TRBV7-8, the J gene TRBJ2-4, with 7 bases aligning to TRBD2. This CDR3 spans 19 amino acids. The germline gives CDR1 SGHVS, CDR2 FQNEAQ. The ends lost 2 bases at V and 1 base at J; junction bases unmatched: 14. The CDR3 nucleotides read TGTGCCAGCAGCTTATGGCGGGAGAAGTATTTGAGGGCCAAAAACATTCAGTACTTC. Amino acid sequence: CASSLWREKYLRAKNIQYF.

The genes are TRBV20-1 and TRBJ2-2; D gene uncertain. V shed 6 bases and J shed 1 base, with 12 bases lying between them. This CDR3 spans 14 amino acids. Germline V gene lookup returns CDR1 DFQATT and CDR2 SNEGSKA (reference sequence). The CDR3 DNA follows: TGCAGTGCACTGACTTACCGGAACACCGGGGAGCTGTTTTTT. Translating it yields CSALTYRNTGELFF.

This chain's CDR3 is CASTMTGTSYEQYF. The DNA for the CDR3 is TGTGCCAGCACCATGACCGGGACATCCTACGAGCAGTACTTC. V and J are TRBV11-2 and TRBJ2-5, with D possibly TRBD1 on 6 matching bases. The J call may not be correct, given that the DNA end is closer to TRBJ2-7. The CDR3 is 14 residues long. The germline gives CDR1 SGHAT, CDR2 FQNNGV.

The chain recombines TRBV7-9 with TRBJ1-2; no clear D. CDR1 is SEHNR, CDR2 FQNEAQ, per germline (reference sequence). The germline V and J ends were trimmed by 7 bases and 7 bases, with 10 bases remaining between them. The CDR3 covers 11 residues. The CDR3 DNA reads as TGTGCCAGCAACCCACCGAGTGGCTACACCTTC. Amino acids: CASNPPSGYTF.

This clonotype was seen a few times. The chain joins TRBV9 to TRBJ2-5, with TRBD2 as a possible D gene (5 bases). The CDR3 contains 16 residues. V gave up 0 bases and J gave up 2 bases, with 14 bases separating them. The germline gives CDR1 SGDLS, CDR2 YYNGEE. Here the CDR3 reads CASSVGTGRNQETQYF. The CDR3 coding sequence is TGTGCCAGCAGCGTAGGTACGGGGAGAAATCAAGAGACCCAGTACTTC.

This chain uses TRBV25-1 with TRBJ1-1; unclear D gene. Germline CDR1 MGHDK, CDR2 SYGVNS. Trimming left V 3 bases short and J 3 bases short, with 5 bases between. This CDR3 comprises 12 residues. The CDR3 DNA follows: TGTGCCAGCAGTGATCAACACACTGAAGCTTTCTTT. Encoded protein: CASSDQHTEAFF.

The chain employs TRBV5-1 and TRBJ2-1; D may correspond to TRBD1 or TRBD2 (5 bases each). Germline V CDR1 and CDR2: SGHRS, YFSETQ. CDR3 length equals 14 residues. Trimming stripped 0 bases from V and 7 bases from J, with 11 bases between. Written as DNA, the CDR3 is TGCGCCAGCAGCTTGGTCGGGGCCAGGAATGAGCAGTTCTTC. Its protein product is CASSLVGARNEQFF.

CDR3 residues: CASSPRDWDNEQFF. In DNA, the CDR3 is TGTGCCAGCAGCCCGCGGGACTGGGACAATGAGCAGTTCTTC. The chain carries TRBV4-2 and TRBJ2-1, with D tentatively TRBD2 (6 bases). This CDR3 spans 14 amino acids. V lost 4 bases, J lost 5 bases, and 12 bases lay in between. Germline V gives CDR1 LGHNA, CDR2 YNFKEQ.

This clonotype came up many times. V and J are TRBV10-1 and TRBJ2-5, with a weak D call TRBD2 (5 bases). From germline, CDR1 is WNHNN and CDR2 SYGVQD (reference sequence). V lost 0 bases, J lost 2 bases, and 10 bases lay in between. The CDR3 consists of 15 residues. In DNA form, the CDR3 reads TGCGCCAGCAGTGAGTCGACCGGGGTTCAAGAGACCCAGTACTTC. Its protein product is CASSESTGVQETQYF.

The V gene is TRBV20-1, the J gene TRBJ2-1, with 12 bases aligning to TRBD2. The CDR3 runs to 15 residues. V was clipped by 4 bases and J by 5 bases; unmatched bases: 6. Per the germline V gene, CDR1 is DFQATT and CDR2 is SNEGSKA (reference sequence). Written as DNA, the CDR3 is TGCAGTGCTACTAGGACTAGCGGGGTCCACAATGAGCAGTTCTTC. It encodes CSATRTSGVHNEQFF.

This clonotype was recorded a few times. The V gene is TRBV29-1, the J gene TRBJ2-1; TRBD1 agrees at 8 bases. Germline loops: CDR1 SQVTM, CDR2 ANQGSEA. The CDR3 is made up of 11 amino acids. V trimming: 5 bases; J trimming: 10 bases; junction bases outside the gene matches: 4. CDR3: CSVRRGLEQFF. The CDR3 bases are TGCAGCGTTCGCAGGGGGCTGGAGCAGTTCTTC.

In DNA form, the CDR3 reads TGTGCCAGCAGCTTAGGGACACTAAATCTCTACAATGAGCAGTTCTTC. Encoded protein: CASSLGTLNLYNEQFF. The chain uses TRBV7-9 and TRBJ2-1; D possibly corresponds to TRBD1 (5 bases). This CDR3 comprises 16 residues. V lost 1 base, J lost 3 bases, and 13 bases lay in between. The V gene's germline CDR1 is SEHNR and CDR2 FQNEAQ (reference sequence).

The chain recombines TRBV12-5 with TRBJ2-3, with D maybe TRBD1 (6 bases). Germline V lookup: CDR1 LGHNT, CDR2 FRNRAP. This CDR3 is built from 17 residues. The V and J ends lost 6 bases and 4 bases respectively, with 23 bases between them. This chain's CDR3 is CASGPIRSGDQADTQYF. The CDR3 coding sequence is TGTGCTAGTGGACCCATCCGGTCAGGGGATCAAGCAGATACGCAGTATTTT. Drawing the rest from reference TRBV12-5 and TRBJ2-3, the complete variable domain is DARVTQTPRHKVTEMGQEVTMRCQPILGHNTVFWYRQTMMQGLELLAYFRNRAPLDDSGMPKDRFSAEMPDATLATLKIQPSEPRDSAVYFCASGPIRSGDQADTQYFGPGTRLTVL.

CDR3 residues: CAISERAQTGGEKLFF. The CDR3 coding sequence is TGTGCCATCAGTGAGCGTGCCCAAACCGGCGGTGAAAAACTGTTTTTT. The chain combines TRBV10-3 with TRBJ1-4; D unclear. Looked up from germline, CDR1 is ENHRY and CDR2 is SYGVKD. V lost 2 bases and J lost 7, with 17 bases in between. CDR3 length: 16 residues.

This clonotype was counted only a few times. This rearrangement joins TRBV6-2 or TRBV6-3 to TRBJ2-7, with D perhaps assigned TRBD1 or TRBD2 (5 bases each). Germline V CDR1 and CDR2: MNHEY, SVGEGT. Trimming took off 2 bases at V and 6 bases at J, with 11 bases between the two ends. CDR3 length: 13 amino acids. CDR3 DNA sequence: TGTGCCAGCAGTTACCTCACCGGGACCGAGCAGTACTTC. Its translation: CASSYLTGTEQYF.

The sample holds a few counts of this clonotype. CDR3 in amino acids: CASKQGLDSGGYTF. The CDR3, as DNA: TGTGCCAGCAAACAGGGGTTAGATTCGGGTGGCTACACCTTC. The rearrangement joins TRBV25-1 to TRBJ1-2; 7 bases align to TRBD1. The V and J ends lost 7 bases and 7 bases, in that order; junction bases with no gene match: 12. The length of the CDR3 is 14 residues. The germline V gene has CDR1 MGHDK and CDR2 SYGVNS.

The V gene is TRBV29-1, the J gene TRBJ1-2, with a weak D call TRBD1 (5 bases). Deletions cut 0 bases from V and 8 bases from J, with 13 bases between. The CDR3 loop spans 13 amino acids. The V gene's germline CDR1 is SQVTM and CDR2 ANQGSEA. CDR3 region: CSVEEGHRGGYTF. In nucleotides, the CDR3 is TGCAGCGTTGAAGAAGGACACCGGGGCGGCTACACCTTC.